A selection of T cell receptor beta chains follows, all from one sample in a study of cytomegalovirus exposure and HLA in healthy donors. Here immunoSEQ multiplex PCR was the method, and the copy in TCRdb shows in-frame clones only, minus some. This sample carries under 80,000 clones, about 90% of them seen once, and the ten largest clones take approximately 1.2%. Sequencing was done on a sample of PBMCs. Receptors originate from a young woman in good health and CMV-seronegative. The CDR3 runs from the conserved cysteine through the conserved F or W. The D gene is left open where the match is weak. Only part of the rows carry a size: once, few, many, or a class if the clone is expanded.

>-|TRBV6-5|-|TRBJ1-4
TGTGCCAGCAGTCGCGAGACTAATGAAAAACTGTTTTTT
CASSRETNEKLFF
>-|TRBV11-3|-|TRBJ1-1
TGTGCCAGCAGCCTAAATGCCGCCCATGCGGGAGCTTTCTTT
CASSLNAAHAGAFF
>few|TRBV4-1|TRBD1|TRBJ2-7
TGCGCCAGCAGCCTTCAAACAGGGGGCGAGTACGAGCAGTACTTC
CASSLQTGGEYEQYF
>once|TRBV28|-|TRBJ1-1
TGTGCCAGCAGCCTGGGCCTCGGGGTCTGGGGTTCTGAAGCTTTCTTT
CASSLGLGVWGSEAFF
>-|TRBV6-5|TRBD1|TRBJ2-7
TGTGCCAGCAGACACAGGGGGCGCGTGTCGTTAGAGCAGTACTTC
CASRHRGRVSLEQYF
>-|TRBV5-1|TRBD1|TRBJ1-1
TGCGCCAGCAGCTTACAGGGGGGCTTGAACACTGAAGCTTTCTTT
CASSLQGGLNTEAFF
>-|TRBV27|-|TRBJ1-5
TGTGCCAGCAGTTTACTCGGGACAAGCAATCAGCCCCAGCATTTT
CASSLLGTSNQPQHF
>-|TRBV6-6|-|TRBJ1-1
TGTGCCAGCAGTTACCGAGGAGGGAACACTGAAGCTTTCTTT
CASSYRGGNTEAFF
>-|TRBV27|TRBD2|TRBJ2-1
TGTGCCAGCAGTTCGACTAGCATAGCCTACAATGAGCAGTTCTTC
CASSSTSIAYNEQFF
>few|TRBV5-1|TRBD1|TRBJ2-7
TGCGCCAGCAGCTGGACCGGGACAGGGGACACCGGCGAGCAGTACTTC
CASSWTGTGDTGEQYF
>few|TRBV4-1|-|TRBJ1-5
TGCGCCAGCAGCCCTTTACTAGGCAATCAGCCCCAGCATTTT
CASSPLLGNQPQHF
>-|TRBV5-8|TRBD1|TRBJ1-5
TGTGCCAGCAGCTTACAGGGGGCTGGGCAGCCCCAGCATTTT
CASSLQGAGQPQHF
>-|TRBV10-1|-|TRBJ1-5
TGCGCCAGCCTGCTACCCGGACAGACCGATTCTAGCAATCAGCCCCAGCATTTT
CASLLPGQTDSSNQPQHF
>few|TRBV7-8|TRBD1|TRBJ1-2
TGTGCCAGCAGCGTGAGGACAGGGAGGAGAGGCTACACCTTC
CASSVRTGRRGYTF
>-|TRBV28|TRBD1|TRBJ1-2
TGTGCCAGCAGTTTTCGACAGGGTTGGTCTAGCGATGGCTACACCTTC
CASSFRQGWSSDGYTF
>-|TRBV7-2|TRBD2|TRBJ2-1
TGTGCCAGCAGCCGGACTAGCGGGGGGTACAATGAGCAGTTCTTC
CASSRTSGGYNEQFF
>-|TRBV5-1|-|TRBJ1-3
TGCGCCAGCAGCTTGGTCACAGGGCTCTCTGGAAACACCATATATTTT
CASSLVTGLSGNTIYF
>-|TRBV6-5|-|TRBJ1-5
TGTGCCAGCAGTTCTAGGGGCTGGAAGGGTCAGCCCCAGCATTTT
CASSSRGWKGQPQHF
>once|TRBV5-1|TRBD1|TRBJ2-7
TGCGCCAGCAGCTTACAGAAAATCGGGACAGGCGTCCACGAGCAGTACTTC
CASSLQKIGTGVHEQYF
>-|TRBV5-1|-|TRBJ1-4
TGCGCCAGCAGCTTGACGGGGGGCGTCAGCCGTAATGAAAAACTGTTTTTT
CASSLTGGVSRNEKLFF
>-|TRBV28|-|TRBJ2-5
TGTGCCAGCAGTTTTCGGCCAGGGAACGGACAATGGGAGACCCAGTACTTC
CASSFRPGNGQWETQYF
>-|TRBV28|-|TRBJ2-5
TGTGCCAGCAGGCCCGCTGGGCAGGGTGGAGAGACCCAGTACTTC
CASRPAGQGGETQYF
>-|TRBV9|TRBD1|TRBJ1-6
TGTGCCAGCAGCGTATCGGGACAGGGGACCCCCTATAATTCACCCCTCCACTTT
CASSVSGQGTPYNSPLHF